The 10 T cell receptor beta chains presented below share a single source sample, sequenced in a study of blood T cells in healthy people across ages. A second PCR of about 7 to 12 cycles used a sample-barcoded 5' primer and a J-beta primer mix. One entry per CDR3 protein, called by TCRdb with MiXCR from the 5' RACE reads. This table has about 640,000 distinct CDR3 sequences, 58% appearing once. The sample was blood. The receptors originated from a man in his fifties or sixties in good health.

The V and J genes are TRBV10-3 and TRBJ2-3; no reliable D call. CDR1 is ENHRY and CDR2 is SYGVKD in the germline V gene. V was clipped by 5 bases and J by 1 base, with 4 bases between them. The CDR3 totals 12 residues. CDR3 loop: CAISLRTDTQYF. CDR3 DNA sequence: TGTGCCATCAGTCTCCGCACAGATACGCAGTATTTT.

This chain uses TRBV6-6 with TRBJ2-5; 7 bases line up with TRBD2. The J segment lost 2 bases and the V segment lost 5 bases, leaving 11 bases of the junction unmatched. Germline loops: CDR1 MNHNY, CDR2 SVGAGI (reference sequence). The CDR3 consists of 16 residues. The CDR3 protein is CASSHRASGSQETQYF. CDR3 coding DNA: TGTGCCAGCAGTCACCGTGCTAGCGGCTCGCAAGAGACCCAGTACTTC.

This sequence joins TRBV12-3 or TRBV12-4 and TRBJ1-5; D remains unclear. The CDR3 covers 15 residues. V gave up 1 base and J gave up 6 bases, with 13 bases separating them. In DNA, the CDR3 is TGTGCCAGCAGTTTAGTGTCAGGTTTGAGTCAGCCCCAGCATTTT. Its translation: CASSLVSGLSQPQHF.

This clonotype was observed a handful of times. V usage is TRBV28 and J usage is TRBJ2-7, with 11 bases fitting TRBD1. The V gene's germline CDR1 is MDHEN and CDR2 SYDVKM. The CDR3 sequence is 16 residues long. V lost 5 bases, J lost 0 bases, and 6 bases stayed unmatched. Written as DNA, the CDR3 is TGTGCCAGCAGTACGGCCGGGACAGGGGGCTCCTACGAGCAGTACTTC. Translation gives CASSTAGTGGSYEQYF. Supplemented by reference TRBV28 and TRBJ2-7, the full variable domain reads DVKVTQSSRYLVKRTGEKVFLECVQDMDHENMFWYRQDPGLGLRLIYFSYDVKMKEKGDIPEGYSVSREKKERFSLILESASTNQTSMYLCASSTAGTGGSYEQYFGPGTRLTVT.

This clonotype appeared a few times. The chain carries TRBV3-1 and TRBJ2-1, with D maybe TRBD2 (6 bases). The CDR3 sequence is 15 residues long. Germline V CDR1 and CDR2: LGHDT, YNNKEL (reference sequence). Deletions cut 4 bases from V and 4 bases from J, with 14 bases between. The CDR3 region has the DNA TGTGCCAGCAGCCCTCAATCGGGACTTTACAATGAGCAGTTCTTC. Its translation is CASSPQSGLYNEQFF.

The genes are TRBV28 and TRBJ2-7; D possibly corresponds to TRBD1 (5 bases). Germline V gene data show CDR1 as MDHEN and CDR2 as SYDVKM. The germline V and J ends were trimmed by 8 bases and 0 bases, with 14 bases remaining between them. The CDR3 is 14 amino acids. Here the CDR3 reads CASGAGHPSYEQYF. CDR3 nucleotides: TGTGCCAGCGGGGCAGGGCACCCCTCCTACGAGCAGTACTTC.

The V and J genes are TRBV4-1 and TRBJ1-2; D might be TRBD1 (5 bases). The CDR3 runs 16 residues. CDR1 MGHRA and CDR2 YSYEKL come from the germline V gene. The V gene lost 1 base and the J gene lost 3 bases, with 15 bases spanning the gap. CDR3 protein: CASSQGGAPTYYGYTF. DNA of the CDR3: TGCGCCAGCAGCCAAGGAGGGGCCCCCACCTACTATGGCTACACCTTC.

The chain recombines TRBV3-1 with TRBJ2-3; TRBD2 is a possible D gene (5 bases). There are 16 residues in the CDR3. CDR1 and CDR2 from the germline V gene are LGHDT and YNNKEL (reference sequence). The germline V and J ends were trimmed by 0 bases and 1 base, with 11 bases remaining between them. DNA of the CDR3: TGTGCCAGCAGCCAAGATCGGGCGGGCCGCACAGATACGCAGTATTTT. Its protein product is CASSQDRAGRTDTQYF.

This clonotype showed up just a few times. This chain links TRBV29-1 with TRBJ1-4; TRBD1 might be the D (6 bases). The CDR3 has 14 residues. The V end lost 6 bases, the J end lost 4 bases, and 15 bases lay between the germline ends. Germline CDR1 is SQVTM and CDR2 is ANQGSEA. The CDR3 is CSVPEGGVNEKLFF. The CDR3 DNA sequence: TGCAGCGTCCCGGAGGGGGGGGTTAATGAAAAACTGTTTTTT.

The chain recombines TRBV11-1 with TRBJ2-1; D call uncertain. Per germline, CDR1 SGHAT and CDR2 FQDESV (reference sequence). The V end was cut by 2 bases, the J end by 7 bases, with 9 bases between. CDR3 length: 13 residues. The CDR3 loop reads CASSLIGGNEQFF. In nucleotides, the CDR3 is TGTGCCAGCAGCTTAATAGGCGGAAATGAGCAGTTCTTC.